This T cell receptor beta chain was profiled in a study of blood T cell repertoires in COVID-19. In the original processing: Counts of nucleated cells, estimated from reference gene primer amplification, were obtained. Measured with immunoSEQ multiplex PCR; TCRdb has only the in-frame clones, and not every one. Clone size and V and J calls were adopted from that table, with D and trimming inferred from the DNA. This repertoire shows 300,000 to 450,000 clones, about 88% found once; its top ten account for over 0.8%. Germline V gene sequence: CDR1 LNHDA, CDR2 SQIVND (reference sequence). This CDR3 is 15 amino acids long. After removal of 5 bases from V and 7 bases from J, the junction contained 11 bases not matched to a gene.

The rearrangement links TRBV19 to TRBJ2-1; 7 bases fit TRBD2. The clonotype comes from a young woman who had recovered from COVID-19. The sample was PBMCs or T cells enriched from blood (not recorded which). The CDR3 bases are TGTGCCAGTAGTTGGCGGGTCGGGGGGAGAAATGAGCAGTTCTTC. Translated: CASSWRVGGRNEQFF.